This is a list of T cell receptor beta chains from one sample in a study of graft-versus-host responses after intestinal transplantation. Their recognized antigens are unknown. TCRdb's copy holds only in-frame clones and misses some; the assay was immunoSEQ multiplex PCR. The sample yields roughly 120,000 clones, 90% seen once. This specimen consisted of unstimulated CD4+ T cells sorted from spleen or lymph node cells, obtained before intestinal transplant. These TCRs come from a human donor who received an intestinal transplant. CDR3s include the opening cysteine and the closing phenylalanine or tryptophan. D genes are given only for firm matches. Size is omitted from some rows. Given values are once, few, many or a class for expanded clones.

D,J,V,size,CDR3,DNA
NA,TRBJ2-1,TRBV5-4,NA,CASSLASYNEQFF,TGTGCCAGCAGCTTGGCGTCCTACAATGAGCAGTTCTTC
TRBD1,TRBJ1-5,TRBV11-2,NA,CASTAGQGIQGNQPQHF,TGTGCCAGCACCGCGGGACAGGGTATCCAGGGCAATCAGCCCCAGCATTTT
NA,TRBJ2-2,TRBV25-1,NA,CASSEYVRGNTGELFF,TGTGCCAGCAGTGAATATGTCCGAGGGAACACCGGGGAGCTGTTTTTT
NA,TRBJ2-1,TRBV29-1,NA,CSVTRGANEQFF,TGCAGCGTTACCCGGGGGGCCAATGAGCAGTTCTTC
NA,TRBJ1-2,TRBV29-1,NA,CSVGDGSYGYTF,TGCAGCGTTGGGGATGGGAGCTATGGCTACACCTTC
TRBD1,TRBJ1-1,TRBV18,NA,CASSLGQGNTEAFF,TGTGCCAGCTCTCTCGGACAGGGGAACACTGAAGCTTTCTTT
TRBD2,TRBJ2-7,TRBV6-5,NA,CASSYSHELAGYEQYF,TGTGCCAGCAGTTACTCTCACGAACTAGCGGGATATGAGCAGTACTTC
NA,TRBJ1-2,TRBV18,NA,CASSPPRAGVDGYTF,TGTGCCAGCTCACCACCTCGAGCAGGGGTTGACGGCTACACCTTC
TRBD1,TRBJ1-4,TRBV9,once,CASSEHPTGVLEKLFF,TGTGCCAGCAGCGAACATCCGACAGGGGTGTTGGAAAAACTGTTTTTT
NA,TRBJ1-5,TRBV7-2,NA,CASSLGQKSNQPQHF,TGTGCCAGCAGCTTAGGACAGAAAAGCAATCAGCCCCAGCATTTT
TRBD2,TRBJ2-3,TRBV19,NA,CASSTRTSGGTDTQYF,TGTGCCAGTAGTACCCGGACTAGCGGGGGCACAGATACGCAGTATTTT
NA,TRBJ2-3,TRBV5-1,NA,CASSSVESFTDTQYF,TGCGCCAGCAGCTCCGTCGAGAGCTTCACAGATACGCAGTATTTT
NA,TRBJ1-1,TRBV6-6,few,CASSYNALNTEAFF,TGTGCCAGCAGTTACAACGCACTTAACACTGAAGCTTTCTTT
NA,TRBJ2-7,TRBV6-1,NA,CASTSNTLSYEQYF,TGTGCCAGCACTTCAAACACCCTCTCCTACGAGCAGTACTTC
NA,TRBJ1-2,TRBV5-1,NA,CASRVSPNYGYTF,TGCGCCAGCAGGGTAAGCCCTAACTATGGCTACACCTTC
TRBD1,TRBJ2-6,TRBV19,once,CASNPGQGRGGANVLTF,TGTGCCAGTAATCCGGGACAGGGGCGAGGAGGGGCCAACGTCCTGACTTTC
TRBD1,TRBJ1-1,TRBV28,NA,CASSLGTGYTEAFF,TGTGCCAGCAGTTTAGGGACAGGCTACACTGAAGCTTTCTTT
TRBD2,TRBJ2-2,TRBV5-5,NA,CASSLGGRRNTGELFF,TGTGCCAGCAGCTTGGGCGGGAGACGGAACACCGGGGAGCTGTTTTTT
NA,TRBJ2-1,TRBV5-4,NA,CASSLSGGVSYNEQFF,TGTGCCAGCAGCTTGTCTGGCGGGGTTTCCTACAATGAGCAGTTCTTC
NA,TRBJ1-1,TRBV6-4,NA,CASSLYFFDTEAFF,TGTGCCAGCAGCCTTTACTTCTTCGACACTGAAGCTTTCTTT
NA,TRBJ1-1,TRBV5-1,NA,CASSTGQPNTEAFF,TGCGCCAGCAGCACGGGACAACCGAACACTGAAGCTTTCTTT
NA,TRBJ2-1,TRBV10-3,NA,CAISSGERYNNEQFF,TGTGCCATCAGCTCGGGGGAGCGCTATAACAATGAGCAGTTCTTC
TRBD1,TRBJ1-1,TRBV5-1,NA,CASSPGQGRPPSGAFF,TGCGCCAGCAGCCCTGGACAGGGAAGGCCCCCTTCGGGAGCTTTCTTT
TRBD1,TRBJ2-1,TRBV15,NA,CATRPFRDRVRNEQFF,TGTGCCACCAGACCTTTCCGGGACAGGGTGAGGAATGAGCAGTTCTTC
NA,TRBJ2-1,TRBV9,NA,CASSVAGDAYNEQFF,TGTGCCAGCAGCGTAGCGGGGGATGCCTACAATGAGCAGTTCTTC
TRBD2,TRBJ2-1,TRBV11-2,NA,CASSLVLAGGKGEQFF,TGTGCCAGCAGCTTAGTCCTAGCGGGGGGAAAAGGTGAGCAGTTCTTC
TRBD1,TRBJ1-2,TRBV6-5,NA,CATTKTGGANYGYTF,TGTGCCACGACTAAAACAGGGGGCGCGAACTATGGCTACACCTTC
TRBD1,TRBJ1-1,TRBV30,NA,CAWSAGRGHTEAFF,TGTGCCTGGAGTGCGGGCAGGGGGCACACTGAAGCTTTCTTT
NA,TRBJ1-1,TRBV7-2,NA,CASTLDKGTEAFF,TGTGCCAGCACCCTCGATAAGGGGACTGAAGCTTTCTTT
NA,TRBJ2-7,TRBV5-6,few,CASSFPTGLEQYF,TGTGCCAGCAGCTTCCCGACTGGTCTCGAGCAGTACTTC
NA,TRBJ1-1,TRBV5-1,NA,CASKRQNTEAFF,TGCGCCAGCAAGAGACAGAACACTGAAGCTTTCTTT
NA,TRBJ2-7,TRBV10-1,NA,CASSDPSSGSYEQYF,TGCGCCAGCAGTGACCCTTCTTCAGGGTCCTACGAGCAGTACTTC
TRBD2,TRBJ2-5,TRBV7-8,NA,CASSVTSGRQETQYF,TGTGCCAGCAGCGTGACTAGCGGGAGGCAAGAGACCCAGTACTTC
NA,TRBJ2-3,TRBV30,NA,CAWTGHGVTDTQYF,TGTGCCTGGACAGGGCACGGTGTCACAGATACGCAGTATTTT
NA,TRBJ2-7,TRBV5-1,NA,CASSQGGGGPYEQYF,TGCGCCAGCAGCCAAGGGGGAGGGGGGCCATACGAGCAGTACTTC
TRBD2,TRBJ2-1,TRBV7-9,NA,CASSLATSGRSYNEQFF,TGTGCCAGCAGCTTAGCGACTAGCGGGCGCTCCTACAATGAGCAGTTCTTC
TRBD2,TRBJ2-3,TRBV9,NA,CASSVSGLVIDTQYF,TGTGCCAGCAGCGTATCGGGACTAGTCATCGATACGCAGTATTTT
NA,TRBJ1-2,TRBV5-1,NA,CASSPRDSGRGYTF,TGCGCCAGCAGCCCGAGGGACTCCGGGCGCGGCTACACCTTC
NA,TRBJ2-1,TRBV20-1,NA,CVPGTPYEQFF,TGCGTACCCGGGACTCCCTATGAGCAGTTCTTC
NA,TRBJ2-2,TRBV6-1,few,CASSAPDSRITGELFF,TGTGCCAGCAGTGCACCGGACAGTCGGATTACCGGGGAGCTGTTTTTT
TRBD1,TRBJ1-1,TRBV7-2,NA,CASTLLGTANTEAFF,TGTGCCAGCACCCTGCTCGGGACAGCGAACACTGAAGCTTTCTTT
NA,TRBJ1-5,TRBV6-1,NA,CASSGTLMGNQPQHF,TGTGCCAGCTCTGGGACATTGATGGGCAATCAGCCCCAGCATTTT
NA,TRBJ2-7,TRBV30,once,CAWNSGQGEDEQYF,TGTGCCTGGAACTCTGGGCAGGGTGAAGACGAGCAGTACTTC
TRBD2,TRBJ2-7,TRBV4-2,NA,CASSQGGEGPHEQYF,TGTGCCAGCAGCCAAGGGGGGGAGGGCCCCCACGAGCAGTACTTC
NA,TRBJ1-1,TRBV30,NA,CAWIPQGRNTEAFF,TGTGCCTGGATCCCCCAGGGGCGGAACACTGAAGCTTTCTTT
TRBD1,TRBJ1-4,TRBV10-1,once,CASSRDRGEKLFF,TGCGCCAGCAGCCGGGACAGGGGGGAAAAACTGTTTTTT
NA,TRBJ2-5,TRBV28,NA,CASSFFPQATQYF,TGTGCCAGCAGTTTTTTCCCCCAGGCGACCCAGTACTTC
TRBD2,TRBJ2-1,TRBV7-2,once,CASSVGLAAYNEQFF,TGTGCCAGCAGCGTCGGACTAGCGGCATACAATGAGCAGTTCTTC